This TCR beta chain was obtained from a study of spatial heterogeneity in lung cancer. Study-wide context: Each time, sequencing found more beta-chain sequences than alpha-chain sequences. Overall study results and limits: In blood, ubiquitous expanded tumor TCRs appeared more at resection than follow-up.

The study tagged each TCR cDNA molecule with a unique molecular identifier. TCRdb ran MiXCR on the 5' RACE reads and lists one entry per CDR3 protein. The table lists some 38,000 distinct CDR3 sequences, 6.5% to 9.5% of them singletons. With 8 bases removed from V and 8 bases from J, the gap between germline ends came to 27 bases. CDR3 length: 16 amino acids. The germline gives CDR1 MNHEY, CDR2 SVGEGT. This clonotype has more than one count but fewer than ten. The antigen is unknown. Specified time point: sample taken at primary tumor resection. The sequenced material consisted of unsorted whole RNA from tumor, nontumor lung or frozen PBMC. The donors were 55 to 85 patients with non-small cell lung cancer that was early-stage and untreated.

This specimen was PBMCs, taken at surgery. The chain couples TRBV6-2 or TRBV6-3 to TRBJ1-2, with D hard to call. The clonotype was recovered from a male donor with early-stage non-small cell lung cancer. CDR3 in DNA: TGTGCCAGCTACGTAGGCTCCGCAATCCCCCTCTACGGCTACACCTTC. The encoded protein is CASYVGSAIPLYGYTF.